The 21 T cell receptor beta chains given below trace back to one sample, sequenced in a study. TCRdb reprocessed the RT-PCR reads via MiXCR and lists one record per CDR3 protein. The table includes approximately 720,000 distinct CDR3 sequences, more than 13% detected once. Sequenced input: memory CD4+ T cells from blood. Receptor source: a female donor in good health, serving as a healthy control.

CDR3: CASSLGDSTGNGYTF. CDR3 sequence (DNA): TGCGCCAGCAGCTTGGGGGACAGCACCGGCAATGGCTACACCTTC. This chain uses TRBV5-1 with TRBJ1-2, with 7 bases that match TRBD1. The CDR3 has 15 amino acids. Germline lookup yields CDR1 SGHRS and CDR2 YFSETQ. V shed 0 bases and J 6 bases; nucleotides not matched to a gene: 8.

In this sample, this clonotype turned up a few times. The gene calls are TRBV6-2 or TRBV6-3 and TRBJ2-7, with 7 bases fitting TRBD1. Germline V gene lookup returns CDR1 MNHEY and CDR2 SVGEGT. The CDR3 runs 15 residues. V dropped 0 bases and J dropped 4; count of bases not matched to a gene: 6. This CDR3 reads CASSYSGTDSYEQYF. In nucleotides, the CDR3 is TGTGCCAGCAGTTACTCCGGGACAGATTCATACGAGCAGTACTTC.

The chain couples TRBV2 to TRBJ2-3; tentatively, D is TRBD2 (5 bases). The CDR3 length is 14 residues. V was clipped by 11 bases and J by 2 bases, with 17 bases between them. Germline-derived CDR1 and CDR2 are SNHLY and FYNNEI. CDR3 coding DNA: TGTGCCGGAGGACGGATGTTAAACACAGATACGCAGTATTTT. Its translation: CAGGRMLNTDTQYF.

This clonotype was counted many times. This chain joins TRBV24-1 and TRBJ2-1, with D uncertain. The CDR3 covers 14 residues. The V and J ends lost 7 bases and 4 bases respectively, with 13 bases between them. The germline gives CDR1 KGHDR, CDR2 SFDVKD. As DNA, the CDR3 is TGTGCCACCAGCGTGGCAGGAGATTACAATGAGCAGTTCTTC. Translated: CATSVAGDYNEQFF.

The J gene is TRBJ2-5, the V gene TRBV7-9; TRBD2 aligns across 7 bases. Germline V gene sequence: CDR1 SEHNR, CDR2 FQNEAQ (reference sequence). V dropped 4 bases and J dropped 5; count of bases not matched to a gene: 7. This CDR3 comprises 14 residues. The DNA for the CDR3 is TGTGCCAGCAGCTCGGGCCTAGCGGCGGAGACCCAGTACTTC. This gives the protein CASSSGLAAETQYF. The full variable domain, its missing parts supplied by reference TRBV7-9 and TRBJ2-5, is DTGVSQNPRHKITKRGQNVTFRCDPISEHNRLYWYRQTLGQGPEFLTYFQNEAQLEKSRLLSDRFSAERPKGSFSTLEIQRTEQGDSAMYLCASSSGLAAETQYFGPGTRLLVL.

This sequence joins TRBV20-1 and TRBJ1-1, with D tentatively TRBD1 (5 bases). Trimming cost V 3 bases and J 1 base, with 12 bases left between them. The germline V gene encodes CDR1 DFQATT and CDR2 SNEGSKA (reference sequence). The CDR3 is made up of 14 amino acids. CDR3 nucleotides: TGCAGTGCTAGTGGGGGACCGAAGAACACTGAAGCTTTCTTT. Translation: CSASGGPKNTEAFF.

This clonotype was observed a handful of times. V usage is TRBV30 and J usage is TRBJ1-5; D is possibly TRBD1 (5 bases). This CDR3 spans 12 amino acids. V lost 0 bases to trimming and J lost 13 bases, with 13 bases between them. The germline gives CDR1 GTSNPN, CDR2 SVGIG (reference sequence). CDR3 loop: CAWSVGPGRQHF. CDR3 nucleotide sequence: TGTGCCTGGAGTGTAGGGCCGGGACGGCAGCATTTT.

This clonotype has a handful of counts. This chain uses TRBV28 with TRBJ2-1; D is unresolved. The CDR3 is made up of 11 amino acids. Germline CDR1 and CDR2: MDHEN and SYDVKM. Trimming took 8 bases from V and 5 from J, leaving 7 bases between them. CDR3 bases: TGTGCCAGCTTTTCCAACAATGAGCAGTTCTTC. It specifies CASFSNNEQFF.

This clonotype was seen repeatedly, ten times or more. V usage is TRBV5-1 and J usage is TRBJ1-1, with D unresolved. V lost 4 bases and J lost 1, with 14 bases in between. CDR3 length: 15 amino acids. CDR1 and CDR2 from the germline V gene are SGHRS and YFSETQ. The CDR3 bases are TGCGCCAGCAGCCTACCCACGCTAGGGAACACTGAAGCTTTCTTT. Its protein is CASSLPTLGNTEAFF.

This chain links TRBV9 with TRBJ2-3; 10 bases are shared with TRBD1. This CDR3 has 18 residues. V was clipped by 0 bases and J by 6 bases; unmatched bases: 13. CDR1 is SGDLS and CDR2 is YYNGEE in the germline V gene. CDR3 DNA: TGTGCCAGCAGCGTAGGTCCGGGAGGACAGGGGGTCGGGGATACGCAGTATTTT. Its protein is CASSVGPGGQGVGDTQYF. Drawing the rest from reference TRBV9 and TRBJ2-3, the complete variable domain is DSGVTQTPKHLITATGQRVTLRCSPRSGDLSVYWYQQSLDQGLQFLIQYYNGEERAKGNILERFSAQQFPDLHSELNLSSLELGDSALYFCASSVGPGGQGVGDTQYFGPGTRLTVL.

This clonotype occurred many times. The chain has TRBV18 and TRBJ2-7, with 9 bases aligning to TRBD1. The CDR3 contains 16 residues. J gave up 2 bases and V 6 bases, and 11 bases lay outside the gene matches. Germline assignment: CDR1 KGHSH and CDR2 LQKENI. This chain's CDR3 is CASSGQGLSRTYEQYF. In nucleotides, the CDR3 is TGTGCCAGCTCCGGACAGGGGTTGTCGAGGACCTACGAGCAGTACTTC.

The gene calls are TRBV7-2 and TRBJ1-1; the match to TRBD1 covers 7 bases. In germline, CDR1 is SGHTA, CDR2 FQGNSA. The CDR3 is 16 amino acids. The J segment lost 10 bases and the V segment lost 5 bases, leaving 19 bases of the junction unmatched. The CDR3 coding sequence is TGTGCCAGCAGCAGAGATACAGGGGCCCCGGGGGGTACAGCTTTCTTT. This translates into CASSRDTGAPGGTAFF. The whole variable domain, remainder taken from reference TRBV7-2 and TRBJ1-1, is GAGVSQSPSNKVTEKGKDVELRCDPISGHTALYWYRQSLGQGLEFLIYFQGNSAPDKSGLPSDRFSAERTGGSVSTLTIQRTQQEDSAVYLCASSRDTGAPGGTAFFGQGTRLTVV.

This clonotype was found once. Because the CDR3 is missing its conserved closing phenylalanine or tryptophan, this is likely a read error. The chain uses TRBV4-1 and TRBJ2-3, with 8 bases identical to TRBD2. CDR3 length: 17 residues. V shed 0 bases, J shed 5 bases, and the junction held 10 bases outside the gene matches. CDR1 and CDR2 from the germline V gene are MGHRA and YSYEKL. CDR3: CASSQEKSSGSKDTQYY. CDR3 nucleotide sequence: TGCGCCAGCAGCCAAGAAAAGTCAAGCGGGAGTAAAGATACGCAGTATTAT.

In its sample, this clonotype was seen a few times. This chain links TRBV9 with TRBJ2-1; 8 bases match TRBD2. The germline V gene encodes CDR1 SGDLS and CDR2 YYNGEE. Germline trimming cut 4 bases from V and 4 bases from J; bases unmatched to any gene: 7. This CDR3 is built from 15 residues. Here the CDR3 DNA reads TGTGCCAGCAGCCTTGGGACTAGAGGATACAATGAGCAGTTCTTC. Its translation is CASSLGTRGYNEQFF.

This clonotype has a handful of counts. The J gene is TRBJ2-1, the V gene TRBV19; D tentatively fits TRBD1 or TRBD2 (5 bases each). Germline V CDR1 and CDR2: LNHDA, SQIVND (reference sequence). Trimming took off 9 bases at V and 4 bases at J, with 16 bases between the two ends. The CDR3 contains 14 residues. The CDR3: CASQPGTVYNEQFF. CDR3 nucleotide sequence: TGTGCCAGCCAACCCGGGACGGTTTACAATGAGCAGTTCTTC.

Many counts were recorded for this clonotype. The junction differs from germline at one of its ends, possibly a read error. The chain carries TRBV11-2 and TRBJ2-5; D is unclear. CDR3 length: 15 amino acids. The germline V gene encodes CDR1 SGHAT and CDR2 FQNNGV. The CDR3 DNA reads as TGTGCCAGCAGTTTAGTTATAGGAGTCGTAGAGACCCAGTACTTC. Protein sequence: CASSLVIGVVETQYF.

This clonotype has only a few counts. The gene calls are TRBV6-5 and TRBJ1-1; possible D gene TRBD1, 6 bases. Trimming cost V 7 bases and J 5 bases, with 17 bases left between them. This CDR3 has 14 amino acids. Germline CDR1 and CDR2: MNHEY and SVGAGI. For the CDR3, the DNA is TGTGCCAGCAAAAACGGTGACAGGTTAACTGAAGCTTTCTTT. Protein sequence: CASKNGDRLTEAFF.

This clonotype was observed a few times. The chain carries TRBV6-1 and TRBJ2-7, with 9 bases fitting TRBD2. Germline values: CDR1 MNHNS, CDR2 SASEGT. V gave up 7 bases and J gave up 3 bases; unmatched junction bases: 4. This CDR3 spans 13 amino acids. CDR3 DNA sequence: TGTGCCAGCAAAAGTAGCGGGAGCTACGAGCAGTACTTC. Translating it yields CASKSSGSYEQYF.

Only a few counts were recorded for this clonotype. The chain has TRBV28 and TRBJ1-1; D uncertain. Per the germline V gene, CDR1 is MDHEN and CDR2 is SYDVKM. This CDR3 comprises 14 residues. Between the trimmed V and J ends, which lost 5 bases and 4 bases, there was a span of 14 bases. CDR3 DNA sequence: TGTGCCAGCAGTCCCAGGACGTCCCGCACTGAAGCTTTCTTT. Translation: CASSPRTSRTEAFF.

Only a few counts were recorded for this clonotype. The chain is built from TRBV7-9 and TRBJ2-7; 8 nucleotides match TRBD1. Germline loops: CDR1 SEHNR, CDR2 FQNEAQ (reference sequence). The CDR3 sequence is 17 residues long. Trimming removed 4 bases from V and 2 bases from J; junction bases left unmatched: 13. As DNA, the CDR3 is TGTGCCAGCAGCTCTAGAACTGGGGACAGGTATACCTACGAGCAGTACTTC. Translation: CASSSRTGDRYTYEQYF. The whole variable domain, remainder taken from reference TRBV7-9 and TRBJ2-7, is DTGVSQNPRHKITKRGQNVTFRCDPISEHNRLYWYRQTLGQGPEFLTYFQNEAQLEKSRLLSDRFSAERPKGSFSTLEIQRTEQGDSAMYLCASSSRTGDRYTYEQYFGPGTRLTVT.

This clonotype showed up many times. The genes are TRBV15 and TRBJ1-5; 8 nucleotides match TRBD1. Germline lookup yields CDR1 LNHNV and CDR2 YYDKDF (reference sequence). This CDR3 contains 16 residues. V was clipped by 2 bases and J by 1 base; unmatched bases: 4. The CDR3 nucleotides are TGTGCCACCAGCAGATCGGACAGGGAGAGCAATCAGCCCCAGCATTTT. Protein product: CATSRSDRESNQPQHF.